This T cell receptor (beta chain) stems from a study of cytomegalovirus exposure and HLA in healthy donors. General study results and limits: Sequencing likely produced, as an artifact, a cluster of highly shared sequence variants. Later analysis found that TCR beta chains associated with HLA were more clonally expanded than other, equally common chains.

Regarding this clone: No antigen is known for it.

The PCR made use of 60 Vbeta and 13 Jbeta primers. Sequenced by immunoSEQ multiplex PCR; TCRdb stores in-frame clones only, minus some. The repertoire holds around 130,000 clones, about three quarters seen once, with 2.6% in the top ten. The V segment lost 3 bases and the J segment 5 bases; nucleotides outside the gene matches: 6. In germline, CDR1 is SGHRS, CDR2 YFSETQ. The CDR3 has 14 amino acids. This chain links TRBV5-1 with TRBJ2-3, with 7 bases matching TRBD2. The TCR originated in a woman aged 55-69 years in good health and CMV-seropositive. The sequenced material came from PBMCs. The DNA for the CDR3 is TGCGCCAGCAGCTCGGAGGGAGGGAGAGATACGCAGTATTTT. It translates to CASSSEGGRDTQYF.